A selection of T cell receptor beta chains follows, all from one sample in a study of blood T cell repertoires in COVID-19. Profiled with immunoSEQ multiplex PCR; TCRdb holds only in-frame clones, not every one. The sample shows about 180,000 clones, roughly 86% of them seen only once. The sequenced sample was peripheral blood. The origin of the receptors is a woman in her thirties with active or convalescent COVID-19. CDR3s include the opening cysteine and the closing phenylalanine or tryptophan. A D gene is named only where the DNA matches it firmly.

V gene: TRBV12-5; D gene: .; J gene: TRBJ2-5; CDR3 protein: CASGPGILGETQYF; CDR3 DNA: TGTGCTAGTGGTCCGGGGATATTGGGGGAGACCCAGTACTTC
V gene: TRBV7-9; D gene: .; J gene: TRBJ1-1; CDR3 protein: CASNTGGRYEAFF; CDR3 DNA: TGTGCCAGCAACACGGGGGGCAGGTATGAAGCTTTCTTT
V gene: TRBV5-1; D gene: TRBD1; J gene: TRBJ2-7; CDR3 protein: CASSDREASYEQYF; CDR3 DNA: TGCGCCAGCTCCGACAGGGAAGCCTCCTACGAGCAGTACTTC
V gene: TRBV10-3; D gene: TRBD1; J gene: TRBJ1-2; CDR3 protein: CAISDRPGTGGSYTF; CDR3 DNA: TGTGCCATCAGCGACCGCCCCGGGACAGGGGGCAGCTACACCTTC
V gene: TRBV10-3; D gene: TRBD1; J gene: TRBJ1-2; CDR3 protein: CAISDQGTGNYGYTF; CDR3 DNA: TGTGCCATCAGTGATCAGGGGACAGGGAACTATGGCTACACCTTC
V gene: TRBV9; D gene: TRBD2; J gene: TRBJ2-5; CDR3 protein: CASSWASGGDETQYF; CDR3 DNA: TGTGCCAGCAGCTGGGCTAGCGGGGGGGATGAGACCCAGTACTTC
V gene: TRBV5-4; D gene: TRBD2; J gene: TRBJ2-2; CDR3 protein: CASSSRTSGEITGELFF; CDR3 DNA: TGTGCCAGCAGCTCCCGGACTAGCGGGGAGATAACCGGGGAGCTGTTTTTT
V gene: TRBV24-1; D gene: .; J gene: TRBJ2-1; CDR3 protein: CATSDLRASAEPYNEQFF; CDR3 DNA: TGTGCCACCAGTGATTTGAGGGCTAGCGCCGAGCCTTACAATGAGCAGTTCTTC
V gene: TRBV7-2; D gene: TRBD2; J gene: TRBJ2-2; CDR3 protein: CASSLMGLAGGPSTGELFF; CDR3 DNA: TGTGCCAGCAGCCTCATGGGACTAGCGGGAGGGCCTAGCACCGGGGAGCTGTTTTTT
V gene: TRBV28; D gene: TRBD1; J gene: TRBJ1-4; CDR3 protein: CASRDETGANEKLFF; CDR3 DNA: TGTGCCAGCAGAGACGAGACAGGGGCTAATGAAAAACTGTTTTTT
V gene: TRBV7-9; D gene: .; J gene: TRBJ2-7; CDR3 protein: CASSSASDRDSYEQYF; CDR3 DNA: TGTGCCAGCAGCTCGGCCTCGGACAGAGACTCCTACGAGCAGTACTTC
V gene: TRBV5-1; D gene: .; J gene: TRBJ1-1; CDR3 protein: CASSSGAGWNTEAFF; CDR3 DNA: TGCGCCAGCAGCTCTGGTGCAGGGTGGAACACTGAAGCTTTCTTT
V gene: TRBV11-2; D gene: TRBD1; J gene: TRBJ2-3; CDR3 protein: CASSARDRGSGDTQYF; CDR3 DNA: TGTGCCAGCAGCGCTCGGGACAGGGGAAGCGGAGATACGCAGTATTTT
V gene: TRBV19; D gene: TRBD1; J gene: TRBJ2-1; CDR3 protein: CASSIAPGGSGNEQFF; CDR3 DNA: TGTGCCAGTAGTATAGCTCCAGGGGGATCGGGCAATGAGCAGTTCTTC
V gene: TRBV6-5; D gene: .; J gene: TRBJ1-3; CDR3 protein: CATRDTDSGNTIYF; CDR3 DNA: TGTGCCACTCGGGACACAGACTCTGGAAACACCATATATTTT
V gene: TRBV19; D gene: TRBD2; J gene: TRBJ2-1; CDR3 protein: CASSPQTSVVSNEQFF; CDR3 DNA: TGTGCCAGTAGTCCCCAGACTAGCGTCGTTAGCAATGAGCAGTTCTTC
V gene: TRBV5-4; D gene: .; J gene: TRBJ1-1; CDR3 protein: CASSLLGVEAFF; CDR3 DNA: TGTGCCAGCAGCTTGTTAGGGGTAGAGGCTTTCTTT
V gene: TRBV10-3; D gene: TRBD1; J gene: TRBJ2-7; CDR3 protein: CAISDTWTGAYEQYF; CDR3 DNA: TGTGCCATCAGTGATACCTGGACAGGAGCCTACGAGCAGTACTTC
V gene: TRBV6-6; D gene: .; J gene: TRBJ1-4; CDR3 protein: CASSYLQSNEKLFF; CDR3 DNA: TGTGCCAGCAGTTACTTACAGTCGAATGAAAAACTGTTTTTT
V gene: TRBV29-1; D gene: TRBD1; J gene: TRBJ1-2; CDR3 protein: CSVERGQGAHGYTF; CDR3 DNA: TGCAGCGTTGAACGGGGTCAGGGGGCCCATGGCTACACCTTC
V gene: TRBV7-9; D gene: TRBD2; J gene: TRBJ2-1; CDR3 protein: CASSPRTSSNEQFF; CDR3 DNA: TGTGCCAGCAGCCCGCGGACTAGCTCCAATGAGCAGTTCTTC
V gene: TRBV11-3; D gene: TRBD1; J gene: TRBJ1-1; CDR3 protein: CASSPGTGVSSYTEAFF; CDR3 DNA: TGTGCCAGCAGCCCCGGGACAGGGGTCTCTTCGTACACTGAAGCTTTCTTT
V gene: TRBV21-1; D gene: .; J gene: TRBJ2-3; CDR3 protein: CASTYRDRGRGADTQYF; CDR3 DNA: TGTGCCAGCACCTATCGGGACAGGGGGCGCGGCGCAGATACGCAGTATTTT